This record concerns one T cell receptor beta chain sequence. This may arise from a read error, as a much more abundant clone is one base away. There were TCR beta CDR3 regions amplified from RNA transcripts. First-round RT-PCR targeting the TCR CDR3 was performed with the HTBI primer set. TCRdb re-derived calls from the multiplex PCR reads in MiXCR, one entry per CDR3 protein. The sample contains roughly 300,000 distinct CDR3 sequences, around 23% of which appear only once. This specimen belongs to a study of T cells in Graves' hyperthyroidism and ophthalmopathy. This CDR3 comprises 12 residues. In germline, CDR1 is DFQATT, CDR2 SNEGSKA (reference sequence). J was trimmed by 2 bases and V by 8 bases; bases with no gene match: 6.

The clonotype was recovered from a woman aged 45-65 years with Graves' hyperthyroidism. The material sequenced was blood. The chain has TRBV20-1 and TRBJ2-7; 7 positions agree with TRBD2. CDR3 residues: CSTAGTTYEQYF. The CDR3 DNA follows: TGCAGTACTGCCGGGACTACCTACGAGCAGTACTTC.